The clone carrying this T cell receptor beta chain has just a few counts. This may come from a read error, since a much larger clone is one base off. The time point denotes: newly diagnosed GD, antithyroid drugs for less than 3 months. Extracted PBMC RNA gave rise to the TCR library. Investigators prepared the TCR beta libraries by applying iRepertoire HTBI primers and Arm-PCR of CDR3 regions. TCRdb passed the multiplex PCR reads through MiXCR, listing each CDR3 protein once. The repertoire holds 400,000 to 500,000 distinct CDR3 sequences, with about 15% as singletons. The data are from a study of regulatory T cells in long-lasting Graves disease. The CDR3 length is 14 residues. Germline V CDR1 and CDR2: MNHEY, SMNVEV (reference sequence). The same sample was also studied in work on T cells in Graves' hyperthyroidism and ophthalmopathy. Per that study: Ophthalmopathy prediction by the model preceded onset by a median roughly 6 months.

This sample comprised peripheral blood mononuclear cells (PBMCs), obtained at new diagnosis, from a patient treated with antithyroid drugs. This receptor was obtained from a woman aged 30 to 39 with Graves disease. V usage is TRBV27 and J usage is TRBJ1-1; the D gene is possibly TRBD1 (5 bases). This chain's CDR3 is CASSSRDLATGAFF. The CDR3 DNA is TGTGCCAGCAGTTCCAGGGACCTCGCGACTGGAGCTTTCTTT.